One sample yielded the 10 T cell receptor beta chains listed below, sequenced in a study of chemoradiotherapy in HPV16-positive cancers. Produced via immunoSEQ multiplex PCR; TCRdb's table is partial and in-frame only. The sample comprises about 67,000 clones, 88% of which are singletons, and over 4% rests with the top ten. Sequenced material: blood, taken from a patient who underwent chemoradiotherapy. These receptors were collected from a human donor with HPV-associated anogenital cancer.

The J gene is TRBJ1-5, the V gene TRBV19, with a possible D match to TRBD1 (6 bases). Per the germline V gene, CDR1 is LNHDA and CDR2 is SQIVND (reference sequence). CDR3 length equals 15 residues. V was trimmed by 3 bases and J by 4 bases, leaving 13 bases between them. The CDR3 protein is CASSIGQLVNQPQHF. The CDR3 DNA follows: TGTGCCAGTAGTATCGGACAGTTGGTTAATCAGCCCCAGCATTTT.

This clone was seen just once. The rearrangement uses TRBV6-1 and TRBJ1-1, with D perhaps matching TRBD1 (5 bases). V was cut by 3 bases and J by 0 bases, with 11 bases left in between. The CDR3 is 15 residues long. Germline values: CDR1 MNHNS, CDR2 SASEGT. The CDR3 DNA sequence: TGTGCCAGCAGTGATCGACAGAGCATGAACACTGAAGCTTTCTTT. It yields the protein CASSDRQSMNTEAFF.

For the CDR3, the DNA is TGTGCCAGCAGTGTTACAGGTGACACTAATGAAAAACTGTTTTTT. This encodes CASSVTGDTNEKLFF. The chain has TRBV6-1 and TRBJ1-4; TRBD1 might be the D (5 bases). The CDR3 totals 15 residues. Germline-derived CDR1 and CDR2 are MNHNS and SASEGT. The V gene lost 4 bases and the J gene lost 2 bases, with 11 bases spanning the gap.

The J gene is TRBJ2-5, the V gene TRBV30; weak D call: TRBD2 (6 bases). This CDR3 contains 16 residues. Looked up from germline, CDR1 is GTSNPN and CDR2 is SVGIG (reference sequence). V was shortened by 5 bases and J by 3 bases, with 22 bases between the two germline ends. CDR3 DNA sequence: TGTGCCTGGGGCCCGGGTACGGGGGTAATAGAAGAGACCCAGTACTTC. Its protein is CAWGPGTGVIEETQYF.

This clone turned up a few times. The chain couples TRBV13 to TRBJ1-3; 11 bases line up with TRBD1. Germline CDR1 reads PRHDT; CDR2 reads FYEKMQ (reference sequence). V shed 3 bases and J 8 bases; nucleotides not matched to a gene: 3. This CDR3 comprises 14 residues. DNA for the CDR3: TGTGCCAGCAGCTTGGGACAGGGGGTAGACACCATATATTTT. Translation gives CASSLGQGVDTIYF.

A word on this clone: At one boundary the junction diverges from the germline segment, which might be a read error. The chain combines TRBV7-7 with TRBJ2-5; D call uncertain. Germline assignment: CDR1 SSHAT and CDR2 FNYEAQ (reference sequence). CDR3 length: 13 amino acids. In DNA, the CDR3 is TGTGCTAGCAGCCCCTTAATCCAAGAGACCCAGTACTTC. Translated: CASSPLIQETQYF.

The chain has TRBV19 and TRBJ1-1; 12 bases line up with TRBD1. The ends lost 0 bases at V and 0 bases at J; junction bases unmatched: 8. Germline values: CDR1 LNHDA, CDR2 SQIVND (reference sequence). The CDR3 has 19 residues. CDR3 DNA: TGTGCCAGTAGTATAGATAAGACCGGGACAGGGGGCCTGAACACTGAAGCTTTCTTT. This codes for CASSIDKTGTGGLNTEAFF.

The rearrangement uses TRBV6-5 and TRBJ2-7; 7 positions match TRBD2. In germline, CDR1 is MNHEY, CDR2 SVGAGI. The CDR3 covers 16 residues. V gave up 0 bases and J gave up 2 bases; unmatched junction bases: 7. CDR3 residues: CASSYSDGGSAYEQYF. The CDR3, as DNA: TGTGCCAGCAGTTACTCAGATGGCGGGAGTGCCTACGAGCAGTACTTC.

In its sample, this clone was seen once. V and J are TRBV7-8 and TRBJ2-3; possibly TRBD1 for D (5 bases). Germline values: CDR1 SGHVS, CDR2 FQNEAQ. V lost 2 bases, J lost 1 base, and 10 bases lay in between. The CDR3 extends over 15 amino acids. Written as DNA, the CDR3 is TGTGCCAGCAGCTTACAGGGATTACGCACAGATACGCAGTATTTT. It translates to CASSLQGLRTDTQYF.

This chain connects TRBV18 to TRBJ2-3, with 7 positions matching TRBD1. Germline V lookup: CDR1 KGHSH, CDR2 LQKENI. V was clipped by 3 bases and J by 3 bases; unmatched bases: 6. The CDR3 has 15 amino acids. The CDR3 here is CASSPGTATTDTQYF. CDR3 DNA: TGTGCCAGCTCACCCGGGACAGCTACAACAGATACGCAGTATTTT.